This TCR beta chain was captured by sequencing in a study of OX40 agonist ivuxolimab in advanced cancers. Repertoires were generated with immunoSEQ multiplex PCR, while TCRdb's copy carries only in-frame clones and drops some. The data show tens of thousands of clones, 65% to 85% seen once. This clone was recorded only once. Unmatched junction bases numbered 4, after V lost 5 bases and J lost 1 base. CDR1 SGHAT and CDR2 FQDESV come from the germline V gene (reference sequence). The CDR3 covers 16 residues. Baseline was the first blood sampling point, followed by cycle 4 day 1 and cycle 7 day 1. The chain is built from TRBV11-1 and TRBJ2-2; 10 bases are shared with TRBD2. This specimen consisted of CD4+ or CD8+ T cells sorted from blood, obtained in a trial of the OX40 agonist ivuxolimab. The clonotype was recovered from an adult with an advanced solid tumor such as melanoma, head and neck, liver or kidney cancer. In DNA form, the CDR3 reads TGTGCCAGCAGCCCAGGACTAGCGGAGAACACCGGGGAGCTGTTTTTT. This gives the protein CASSPGLAENTGELFF. The full variable domain, rest sourced from reference TRBV11-1 and TRBJ2-2, is EAEVAQSPRYKITEKSQAVAFWCDPISGHATLYWYRQILGQGPELLVQFQDESVVDDSQLPKDRFSAERLKGVDSTLKIQPAELGDSAMYLCASSPGLAENTGELFFGEGSRLTVL.